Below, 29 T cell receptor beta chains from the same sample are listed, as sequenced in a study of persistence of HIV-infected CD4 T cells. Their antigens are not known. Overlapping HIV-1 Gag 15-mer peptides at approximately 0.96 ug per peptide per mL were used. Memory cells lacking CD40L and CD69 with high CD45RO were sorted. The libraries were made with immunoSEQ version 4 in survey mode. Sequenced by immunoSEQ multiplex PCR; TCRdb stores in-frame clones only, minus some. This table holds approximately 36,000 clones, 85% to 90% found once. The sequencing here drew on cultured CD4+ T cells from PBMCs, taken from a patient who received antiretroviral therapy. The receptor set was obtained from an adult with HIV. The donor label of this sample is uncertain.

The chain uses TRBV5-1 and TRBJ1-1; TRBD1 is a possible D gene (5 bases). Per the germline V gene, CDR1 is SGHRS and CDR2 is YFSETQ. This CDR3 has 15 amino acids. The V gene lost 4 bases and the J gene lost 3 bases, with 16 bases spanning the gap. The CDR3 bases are TGCGCCAGCAGCGACGTCGGGGGACGGGACACTGAAGCTTTCTTT. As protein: CASSDVGGRDTEAFF.

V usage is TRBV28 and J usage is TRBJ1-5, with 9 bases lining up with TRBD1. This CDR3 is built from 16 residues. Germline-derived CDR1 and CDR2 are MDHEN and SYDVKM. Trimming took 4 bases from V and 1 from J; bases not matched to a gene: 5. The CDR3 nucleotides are TGTGCCAGCAGTTCTCTTGGACAGGGGAGCAATCAGCCCCAGCATTTT. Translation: CASSSLGQGSNQPQHF.

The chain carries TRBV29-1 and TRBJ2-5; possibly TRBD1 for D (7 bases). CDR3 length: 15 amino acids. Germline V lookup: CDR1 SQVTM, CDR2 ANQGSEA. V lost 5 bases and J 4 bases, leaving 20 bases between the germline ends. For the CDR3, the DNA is TGCAGCGTTTCTAAGGGAGGAGGGGGCAGAGAGACCCAGTACTTC. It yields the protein CSVSKGGGGRETQYF. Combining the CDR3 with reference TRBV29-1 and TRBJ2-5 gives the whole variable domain SAVISQKPSRDICQRGTSLTIQCQVDSQVTMMFWYRQQPGQSLTLIATANQGSEATYESGFVIDKFPISRPNLTFSTLTVSNMSPEDSSIYLCSVSKGGGGRETQYFGPGTRLLVL.

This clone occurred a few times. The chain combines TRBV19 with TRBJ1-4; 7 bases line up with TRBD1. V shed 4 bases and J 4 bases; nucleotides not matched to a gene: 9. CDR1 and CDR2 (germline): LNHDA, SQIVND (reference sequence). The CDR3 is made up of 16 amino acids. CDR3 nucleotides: TGTGCCAGTAGTACCCCAAACAGGGGTGGTAATGAAAAACTGTTTTTT. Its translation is CASSTPNRGGNEKLFF.

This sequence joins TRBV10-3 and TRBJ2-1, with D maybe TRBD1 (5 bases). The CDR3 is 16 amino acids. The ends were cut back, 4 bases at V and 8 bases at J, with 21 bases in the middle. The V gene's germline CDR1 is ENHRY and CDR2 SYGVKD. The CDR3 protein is CAISGRPGRAVDEQFF. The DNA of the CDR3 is TGTGCCATCAGTGGTCGCCCCGGCAGGGCGGTCGATGAGCAGTTCTTC.

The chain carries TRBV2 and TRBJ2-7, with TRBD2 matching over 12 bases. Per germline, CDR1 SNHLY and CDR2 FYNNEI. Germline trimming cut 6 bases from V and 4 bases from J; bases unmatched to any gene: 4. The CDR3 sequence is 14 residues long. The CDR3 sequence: CASRASGGAYEQYF. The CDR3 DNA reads TGTGCCAGCAGAGCTAGCGGGGGGGCTTACGAGCAGTACTTC.

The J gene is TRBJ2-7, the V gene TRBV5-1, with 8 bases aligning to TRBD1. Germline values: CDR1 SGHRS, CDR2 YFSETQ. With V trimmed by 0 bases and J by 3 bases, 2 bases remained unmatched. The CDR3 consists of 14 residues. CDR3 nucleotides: TGCGCCAGCAGCTTGGGACAGGGGCTCTACGAGCAGTACTTC. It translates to CASSLGQGLYEQYF.

The CDR3 nucleotides read TGTGCCTGGACTAGGGGACAGGGGCGCGCTTCCCACGAGCAGTACTTC. Translated: CAWTRGQGRASHEQYF. The chain carries TRBV30 and TRBJ2-7; 10 bases align to TRBD1. Germline V gene sequence: CDR1 GTSNPN, CDR2 SVGIG (reference sequence). The CDR3 runs to 16 residues. Trimming took 4 bases from V and 5 from J; bases not matched to a gene: 14.

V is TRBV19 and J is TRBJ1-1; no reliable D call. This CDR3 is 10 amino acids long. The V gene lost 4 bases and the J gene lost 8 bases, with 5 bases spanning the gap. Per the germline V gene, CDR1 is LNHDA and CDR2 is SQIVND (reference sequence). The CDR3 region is CASSRREAFF. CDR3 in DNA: TGTGCCAGTAGTAGGAGGGAAGCTTTCTTT.

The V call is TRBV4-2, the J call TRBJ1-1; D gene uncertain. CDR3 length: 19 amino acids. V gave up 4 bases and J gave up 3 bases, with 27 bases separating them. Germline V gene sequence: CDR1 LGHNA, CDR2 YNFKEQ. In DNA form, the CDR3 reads TGTGCCAGCAGCCGGGAACTTGGTATGTACGGAGGGCGCGACACTGAAGCTTTCTTT. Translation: CASSRELGMYGGRDTEAFF.

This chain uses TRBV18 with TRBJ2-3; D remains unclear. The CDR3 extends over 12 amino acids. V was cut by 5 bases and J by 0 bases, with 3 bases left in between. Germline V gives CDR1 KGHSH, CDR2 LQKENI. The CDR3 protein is CASSTSTDTQYF. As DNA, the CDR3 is TGTGCCAGCTCAACTAGCACAGATACGCAGTATTTT. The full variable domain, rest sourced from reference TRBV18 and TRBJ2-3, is NAGVMQNPRHLVRRRGQEARLRCSPMKGHSHVYWYRQLPEEGLKFMVYLQKENIIDESGMPKERFSAEFPKEGPSILRIQQVVRGDSAAYFCASSTSTDTQYFGPGTRLTVL.

The CDR3 is CASSLGTGRQPQHF. The CDR3 nucleotides read TGCGCCAGCAGCCTGGGGACTGGTCGTCAGCCCCAGCATTTT. The chain couples TRBV5-1 to TRBJ1-5, with D perhaps matching TRBD1 (5 bases). This CDR3 has 14 amino acids. The germline V gene encodes CDR1 SGHRS and CDR2 YFSETQ. V was cut by 4 bases and J by 6 bases, with 14 bases left in between.

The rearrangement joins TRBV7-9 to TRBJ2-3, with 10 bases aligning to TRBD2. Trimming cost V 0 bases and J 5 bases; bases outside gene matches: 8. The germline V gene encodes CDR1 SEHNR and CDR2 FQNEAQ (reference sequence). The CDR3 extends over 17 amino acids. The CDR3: CASSLAGAGGLVDTQYF. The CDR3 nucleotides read TGTGCCAGCAGCTTAGCGGGAGCGGGGGGGCTCGTAGATACGCAGTATTTT.

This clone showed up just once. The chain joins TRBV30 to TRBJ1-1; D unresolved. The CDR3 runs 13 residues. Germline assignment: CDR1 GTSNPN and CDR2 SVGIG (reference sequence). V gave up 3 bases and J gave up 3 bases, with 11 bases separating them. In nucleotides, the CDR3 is TGTGCCTGGAGAGAATCTATACACACTGAAGCTTTCTTT. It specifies CAWRESIHTEAFF.

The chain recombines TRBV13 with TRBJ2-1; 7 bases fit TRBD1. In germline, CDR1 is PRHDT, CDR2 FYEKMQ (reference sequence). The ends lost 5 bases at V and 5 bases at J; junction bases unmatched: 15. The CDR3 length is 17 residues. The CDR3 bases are TGTGCCAGCAGCCTCCGACCTGACAGGGTTATCCACAATGAGCAGTTCTTC. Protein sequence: CASSLRPDRVIHNEQFF.

CDR3 residues: CASSELGRDRVYNEQFF. The CDR3, as DNA: TGCGCCAGCAGTGAACTAGGGCGGGACAGGGTTTACAATGAGCAGTTCTTC. The chain links TRBV10-1 to TRBJ2-1, with 9 nucleotides matching TRBD1. Trimming at V came to 3 bases and at J to 4 bases, leaving 10 bases not matched to a gene. Germline lookup yields CDR1 WNHNN and CDR2 SYGVQD (reference sequence). The CDR3 loop spans 17 amino acids.

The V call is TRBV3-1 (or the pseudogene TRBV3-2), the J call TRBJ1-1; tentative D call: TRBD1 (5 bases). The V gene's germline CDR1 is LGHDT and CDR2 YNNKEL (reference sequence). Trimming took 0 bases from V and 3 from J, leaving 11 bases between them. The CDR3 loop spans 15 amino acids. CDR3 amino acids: CASSQDLGGYTEAFF. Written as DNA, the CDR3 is TGTGCCAGCAGCCAAGATCTCGGGGGGTACACTGAAGCTTTCTTT.

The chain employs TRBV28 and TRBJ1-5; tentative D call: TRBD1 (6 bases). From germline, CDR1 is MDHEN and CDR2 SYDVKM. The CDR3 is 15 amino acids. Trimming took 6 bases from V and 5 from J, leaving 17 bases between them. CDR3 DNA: TGTGCCAGCAGCACTGGTACAGGGTTGTATCAGCCCCAGCATTTT. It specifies CASSTGTGLYQPQHF.

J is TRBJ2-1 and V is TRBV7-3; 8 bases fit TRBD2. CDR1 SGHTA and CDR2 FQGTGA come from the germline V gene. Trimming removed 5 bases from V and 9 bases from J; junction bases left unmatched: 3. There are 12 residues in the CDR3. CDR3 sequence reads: CASSQSGGEQFF. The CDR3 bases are TGTGCCAGCAGCCAGAGCGGGGGTGAGCAGTTCTTC.

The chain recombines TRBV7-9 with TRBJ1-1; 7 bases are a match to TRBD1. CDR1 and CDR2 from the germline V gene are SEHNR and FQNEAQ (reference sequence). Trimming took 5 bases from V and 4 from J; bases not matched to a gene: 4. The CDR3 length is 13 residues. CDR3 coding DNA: TGTGCCAGCAGCAAGACAGGGACCACTGAAGCTTTCTTT. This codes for CASSKTGTTEAFF.

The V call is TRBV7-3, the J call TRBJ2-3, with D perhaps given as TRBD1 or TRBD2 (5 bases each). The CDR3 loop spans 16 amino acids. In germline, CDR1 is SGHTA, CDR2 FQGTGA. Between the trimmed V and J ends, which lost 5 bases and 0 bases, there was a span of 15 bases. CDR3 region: CASSPGAGLSTDTQYF. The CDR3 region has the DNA TGTGCCAGCAGCCCTGGGGCAGGACTGAGCACAGATACGCAGTATTTT.

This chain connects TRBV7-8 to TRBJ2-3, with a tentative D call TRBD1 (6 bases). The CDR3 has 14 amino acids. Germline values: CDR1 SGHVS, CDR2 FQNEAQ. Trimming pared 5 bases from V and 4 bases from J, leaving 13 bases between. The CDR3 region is CASSPLGASDTQYF. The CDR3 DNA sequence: TGTGCCAGCAGCCCTTTGGGGGCCTCAGATACGCAGTATTTT.

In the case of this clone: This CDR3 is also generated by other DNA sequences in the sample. DNA for the CDR3: TGTGCCAGCAGTCTTGACAGGGTTTATGGCTACACCTTC. Encoded protein: CASSLDRVYGYTF. The chain links TRBV3-1 (or the pseudogene TRBV3-2) to TRBJ1-2, with 7 bases that match TRBD1. CDR3 length: 13 residues. V shed 6 bases, J shed 5 bases, and the junction held 6 bases outside the gene matches. From germline, CDR1 is LGHDT and CDR2 YNNKEL (reference sequence).

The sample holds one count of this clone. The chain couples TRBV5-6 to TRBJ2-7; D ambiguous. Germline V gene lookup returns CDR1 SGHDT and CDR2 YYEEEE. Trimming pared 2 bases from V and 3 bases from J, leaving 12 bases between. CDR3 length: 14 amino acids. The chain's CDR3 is CASSFGTAIYEQYF. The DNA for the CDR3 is TGTGCCAGCAGCTTTGGAACAGCGATCTACGAGCAGTACTTC.

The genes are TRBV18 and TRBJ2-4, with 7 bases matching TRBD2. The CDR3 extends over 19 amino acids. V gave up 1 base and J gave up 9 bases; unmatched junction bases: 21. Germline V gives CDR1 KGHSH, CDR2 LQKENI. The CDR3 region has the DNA TGTGCCAGCTCACCACGTCCCCAAAGGGCGGGGGTCTCGTACATCATTCAGTACTTC. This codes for CASSPRPQRAGVSYIIQYF.

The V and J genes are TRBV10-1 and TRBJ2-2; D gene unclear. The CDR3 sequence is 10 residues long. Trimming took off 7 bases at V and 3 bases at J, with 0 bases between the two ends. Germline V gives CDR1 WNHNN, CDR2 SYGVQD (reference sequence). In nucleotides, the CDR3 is TGCGCCAGCAACACCGGGGAGCTGTTTTTT. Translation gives CASNTGELFF.

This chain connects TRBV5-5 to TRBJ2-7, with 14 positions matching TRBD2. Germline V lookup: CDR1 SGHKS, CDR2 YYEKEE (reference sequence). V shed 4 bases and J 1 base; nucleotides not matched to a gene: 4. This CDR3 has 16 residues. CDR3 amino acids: CASSMGLAGESYEQYF. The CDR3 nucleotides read TGTGCCAGCAGCATGGGACTAGCGGGGGAATCCTACGAGCAGTACTTC.

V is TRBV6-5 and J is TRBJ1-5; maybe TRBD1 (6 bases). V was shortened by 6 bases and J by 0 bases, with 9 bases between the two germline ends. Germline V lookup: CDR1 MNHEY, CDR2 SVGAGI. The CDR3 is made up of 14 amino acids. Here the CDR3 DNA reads TGTGCCAGCAGCCCCAGGGGTAGCAATCAGCCCCAGCATTTT. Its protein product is CASSPRGSNQPQHF.

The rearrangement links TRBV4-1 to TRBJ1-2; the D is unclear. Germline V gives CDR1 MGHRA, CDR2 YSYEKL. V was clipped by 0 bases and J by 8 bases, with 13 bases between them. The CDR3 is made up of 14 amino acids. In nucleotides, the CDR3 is TGCGCCAGCAGCCAAGAGGGCAGCACTCGGGGCTACACCTTC. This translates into CASSQEGSTRGYTF.